The 20 T cell receptor beta chains given below trace back to one sample, sequenced in a study of identical twins. TCRdb ran MiXCR on the 5' RACE reads and lists one entry per CDR3 protein. Of a few hundred thousand distinct CDR3 sequences in the sample, under 12% were seen once. Sequenced: memory T cells sorted from blood. These receptors were obtained from a man aged 45 to 65 in good health.

In its sample, this clonotype was seen a few times. The gene calls are TRBV20-1 and TRBJ2-6; D is unresolved. The CDR3 has 14 amino acids. The germline gives CDR1 DFQATT, CDR2 SNEGSKA (reference sequence). V was cut by 0 bases and J by 2 bases, with 5 bases left in between. Here the CDR3 reads CSARDMAGANVLTF. The CDR3 coding sequence is TGCAGTGCTAGAGACATGGCTGGGGCCAACGTCCTGACTTTC.

This clonotype was recorded many times. The rearrangement links TRBV6-5 to TRBJ2-3, with 9 bases lining up with TRBD2. Trimming took 4 bases from V and 4 from J; bases not matched to a gene: 9. Germline lookup yields CDR1 MNHEY and CDR2 SVGAGI. This CDR3 has 16 amino acids. The CDR3 DNA follows: TGTGCCAGCAGTTCTCCCGGTAGCGGGAGCCCAGATACGCAGTATTTT. Encoded protein: CASSSPGSGSPDTQYF.

This rearrangement joins TRBV28 to TRBJ1-5; D may be TRBD1 (5 bases). This CDR3 is built from 12 residues. Germline V gene sequence: CDR1 MDHEN, CDR2 SYDVKM. Trimming removed 4 bases from V and 5 bases from J, with 6 bases in between. The CDR3 spells CASSWGDQPQHF. In DNA, the CDR3 is TGTGCCAGCAGTTGGGGGGATCAGCCCCAGCATTTT.

The table lists this clonotype with a count of one. J is TRBJ2-5 and V is TRBV20-1, with D perhaps TRBD2 (5 bases). V gave up 8 bases and J gave up 2 bases, with 21 bases separating them. Germline V gene data show CDR1 as DFQATT and CDR2 as SNEGSKA (reference sequence). The CDR3 has 15 residues. The CDR3 reads CSSPSPGRGQETQYF. Written as DNA, the CDR3 is TGCAGTTCCCCGAGCCCAGGTCGCGGGCAAGAGACCCAGTACTTC.

This clonotype was counted at least ten times. As DNA, the CDR3 is TGTGCCAGCTCAGGGGCCTTCTCCTACGAGCAGTACTTC. Protein product: CASSGAFSYEQYF. The chain uses TRBV18 and TRBJ2-7, with D possibly TRBD1 on 5 matching bases. V was shortened by 5 bases and J by 0 bases, with 8 bases between the two germline ends. The CDR3 has 13 amino acids. The germline V gene has CDR1 KGHSH and CDR2 LQKENI.

The chain combines TRBV10-3 with TRBJ1-2, with TRBD1 matching over 9 bases. In germline, CDR1 is ENHRY, CDR2 SYGVKD. Losses at the gene ends were 9 bases for V and 1 base for J; bases not matched to a gene: 12. The CDR3 length is 16 residues. The CDR3 sequence is CAITPSDRGNNYGYTF. DNA for the CDR3: TGTGCCATTACACCTAGCGACAGGGGGAATAACTATGGCTACACCTTC.

The chain employs TRBV12-3 or TRBV12-4 and TRBJ1-5; 7 positions agree with TRBD1. This CDR3 is 13 amino acids long. V gave up 6 bases and J gave up 8 bases; unmatched junction bases: 7. The CDR3 protein is CASRADRAEPQHF. CDR3 DNA sequence: TGTGCCAGCAGAGCCGACAGGGCAGAGCCCCAGCATTTT.

The sample holds many counts of this clonotype. The J gene is TRBJ2-7, the V gene TRBV19; 9 bases map to TRBD2. There are 15 residues in the CDR3. Germline trimming cut 5 bases from V and 5 bases from J; bases unmatched to any gene: 10. Germline CDR1 LNHDA, CDR2 SQIVND (reference sequence). The CDR3 loop reads CASSVIAGVLNEQYF. CDR3 DNA: TGTGCCAGTAGTGTCATAGCGGGAGTGCTTAACGAGCAGTACTTC.

This clonotype was seen only a few times. The chain joins TRBV6-5 to TRBJ2-1, with 10 bases that match TRBD2. Germline loops: CDR1 MNHEY, CDR2 SVGAGI. With 4 bases clipped from V and 0 bases from J, the junction kept 6 bases outside the gene matches. CDR3 length: 17 residues. The CDR3 DNA follows: TGTGCCAGCAGTTGGACTGCTAGCGGGAGCTCCTACAATGAGCAGTTCTTC. Amino acids: CASSWTASGSSYNEQFF.

The rearrangement links TRBV6-2 or TRBV6-3 to TRBJ2-1; TRBD2 aligns across 12 bases. From germline, CDR1 is MNHEY and CDR2 SVGEGT. The CDR3 consists of 16 residues. With 5 bases clipped from V and 4 bases from J, the junction kept 6 bases outside the gene matches. The CDR3 reads CASSRRTSGAYNEQFF. CDR3 DNA sequence: TGTGCCAGCAGTCGACGGACTAGCGGGGCTTACAATGAGCAGTTCTTC.

This clonotype was seen more than once but under ten times. This chain links TRBV24-1 with TRBJ2-3; 12 positions match TRBD1. After removal of 4 bases from V and 0 bases from J, the junction contained 4 bases not matched to a gene. CDR3 size: 17 residues. The germline CDR1 and CDR2 sequences are KGHDR and SFDVKD. DNA for the CDR3: TGTGCCACCAGTGAAGGGACAGGGGGCTCTAGCACAGATACGCAGTATTTT. It is translated as CATSEGTGGSSTDTQYF.

The chain combines TRBV4-3 with TRBJ2-7; no reliable D call. The CDR3 spans 14 residues. Per the germline V gene, CDR1 is LGHNA and CDR2 is YSLEER. The V and J ends lost 0 bases and 3 bases respectively, with 9 bases between them. The CDR3 region is CASSQEANHYEQYF. The CDR3 region has the DNA TGCGCCAGCAGCCAAGAAGCCAACCACTACGAGCAGTACTTC.

This clonotype was counted at least ten times. This chain uses TRBV29-1 with TRBJ2-3; 10 bases are shared with TRBD2. Germline values: CDR1 SQVTM, CDR2 ANQGSEA. Trimming took 6 bases from V and 14 from J; bases not matched to a gene: 14. This CDR3 has 13 amino acids. This chain's CDR3 is CSVLLAGQRVPYF. The CDR3 region has the DNA TGCAGCGTACTACTAGCGGGGCAACGGGTGCCGTATTTT.

This chain connects TRBV6-5 to TRBJ2-7; no clear D gene. Deletions cut 3 bases from V and 2 bases from J, with 14 bases between. Looked up from germline, CDR1 is MNHEY and CDR2 is SVGAGI. The CDR3 covers 15 residues. This chain's CDR3 is CASSYRADNTYEQYF. CDR3 nucleotides: TGTGCCAGCAGTTATAGGGCAGATAATACCTACGAGCAGTACTTC.

The chain uses TRBV5-4 and TRBJ2-1, with 11 bases identical to TRBD2. V gave up 0 bases and J gave up 5 bases; unmatched junction bases: 7. Germline lookup yields CDR1 SGHNT and CDR2 YYREEE (reference sequence). The CDR3 spans 17 residues. The CDR3 DNA reads TGTGCCAGCAGCTTGGTCAGGACTAGCGGGCTTCACAATGAGCAGTTCTTC. Protein sequence: CASSLVRTSGLHNEQFF.

This clonotype occurred many times. The chain couples TRBV29-1 to TRBJ1-1; possibly TRBD1 for D (5 bases). In germline, CDR1 is SQVTM, CDR2 ANQGSEA. V lost 2 bases, J lost 0 bases, and 10 bases lay in between. The CDR3 covers 14 residues. The CDR3 nucleotides are TGCAGCGTTGAATCTAGGACACTGAACACTGAAGCTTTCTTT. Translation: CSVESRTLNTEAFF.

This clonotype was recorded many times. The V and J genes are TRBV4-1 and TRBJ1-1, with no clear D. The CDR3 runs to 16 residues. V lost 4 bases, J lost 1 base, and 16 bases lay in between. Looked up from germline, CDR1 is MGHRA and CDR2 is YSYEKL. The CDR3 DNA follows: TGCGCCAGCAGCCGCCAACAATTACAGAGGAACACTGAAGCTTTCTTT. It codes for CASSRQQLQRNTEAFF.

The sample holds many counts of this clonotype. The rearrangement joins TRBV10-3 to TRBJ2-5; 9 nucleotides agree with TRBD2. Germline V gene lookup returns CDR1 ENHRY and CDR2 SYGVKD. Trimming cost V 6 bases and J 4 bases; bases outside gene matches: 3. The CDR3 runs to 13 residues. For the CDR3, the DNA is TGTGCCATCAGGGCTAGCGGGACAGAGACCCAGTACTTC. Protein product: CAIRASGTETQYF.

This clonotype was seen only a few times. The J gene is TRBJ1-1, the V gene TRBV10-3; TRBD1 might be the D (6 bases). Per the germline V gene, CDR1 is ENHRY and CDR2 is SYGVKD. Trimming removed 0 bases at V and 5 bases at J, with 10 bases between. CDR3 length: 14 residues. The CDR3 nucleotides read TGTGCCATCAGTGAGTCAGGGGGAAGGACTGAAGCTTTCTTT. Protein sequence: CAISESGGRTEAFF.

This clonotype is medium-sized by share. This chain links TRBV24-1 with TRBJ2-7; D assignment may be TRBD1 or TRBD2 (6 bases each). This CDR3 has 13 amino acids. CDR1 and CDR2 (germline): KGHDR, SFDVKD. Trimming took 9 bases from V and 0 from J, leaving 11 bases between them. CDR3 in amino acids: CATGGDNSYEQYF. The CDR3 bases are TGTGCCACCGGCGGGGACAACTCCTACGAGCAGTACTTC.